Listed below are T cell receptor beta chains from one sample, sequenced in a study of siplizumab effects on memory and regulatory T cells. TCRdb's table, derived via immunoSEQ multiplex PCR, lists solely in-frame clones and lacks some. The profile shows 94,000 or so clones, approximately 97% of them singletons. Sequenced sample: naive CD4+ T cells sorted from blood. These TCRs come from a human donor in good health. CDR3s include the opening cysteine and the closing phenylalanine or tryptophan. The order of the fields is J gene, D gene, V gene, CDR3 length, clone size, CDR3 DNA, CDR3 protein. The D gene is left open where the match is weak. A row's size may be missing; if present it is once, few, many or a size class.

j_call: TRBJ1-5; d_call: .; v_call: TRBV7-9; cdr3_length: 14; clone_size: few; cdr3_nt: TGTGCCAGCAGCTTACAGGGGAGTAATCAGCCCCAGCATTTT; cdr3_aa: CASSLQGSNQPQHF
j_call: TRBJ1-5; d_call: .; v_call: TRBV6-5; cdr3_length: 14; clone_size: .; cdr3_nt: TGTGCCAGCAGTTGGAGATGGAGCAATCAGCCCCAGCATTTT; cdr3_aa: CASSWRWSNQPQHF
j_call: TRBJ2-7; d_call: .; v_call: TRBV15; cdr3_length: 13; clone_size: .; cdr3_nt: TGTGCCACCAGCAGAACCGGGTCCCATCAGCAGTACTTC; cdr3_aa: CATSRTGSHQQYF
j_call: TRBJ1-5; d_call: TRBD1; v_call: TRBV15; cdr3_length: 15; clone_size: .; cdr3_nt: TGTGCCACCAGCAGAGCCAACAGGGGTCAACAGCCCCAGCATTTT; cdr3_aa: CATSRANRGQQPQHF
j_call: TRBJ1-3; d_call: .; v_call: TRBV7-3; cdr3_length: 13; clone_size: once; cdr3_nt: TGTGCCAGCAGCTTAAGTGCTGGAAACACCATATATTTT; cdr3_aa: CASSLSAGNTIYF
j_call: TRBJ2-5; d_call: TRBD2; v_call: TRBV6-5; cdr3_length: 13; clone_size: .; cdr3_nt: TGTGCCAGTTCGGCAGTAGCGGGGTGGACCCAGTACTTC; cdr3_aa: CASSAVAGWTQYF
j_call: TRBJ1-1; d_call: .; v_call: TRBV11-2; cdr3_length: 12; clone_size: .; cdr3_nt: TGTGCCAGCAGCTTACCGGGCACTGAAGCTTTCTTT; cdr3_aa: CASSLPGTEAFF
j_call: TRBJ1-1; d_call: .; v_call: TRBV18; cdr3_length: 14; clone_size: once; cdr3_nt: TGTGCCAGCTCACCGACACAGGCGAACACTGAAGCTTTCTTT; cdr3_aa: CASSPTQANTEAFF
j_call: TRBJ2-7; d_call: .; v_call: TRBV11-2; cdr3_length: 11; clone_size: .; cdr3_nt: TGTGCCAGCAGCCTGGAGGGCGAGCAGTACTTC; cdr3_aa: CASSLEGEQYF
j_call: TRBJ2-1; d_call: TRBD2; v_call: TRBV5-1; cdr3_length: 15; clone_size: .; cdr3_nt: TGCGCCAGCAGCGCGACTAGCGGGGGGGCAGGAGAGCAGTTCTTC; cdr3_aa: CASSATSGGAGEQFF